The rows below give T cell receptor beta chains drawn from one sample of a study of cytomegalovirus exposure and HLA in healthy donors. Assay used: immunoSEQ multiplex PCR; TCRdb lists only in-frame clones, some missing. The sample contains fewer than 200,000 clones, roughly two thirds of which appear only once. Sequenced input: PBMCs. All receptors derive from a young woman in good health and CMV-seropositive. CDR3s leave out the opening cysteine and the closing phenylalanine or tryptophan.

V gene: TRBV7-3
CDR3 protein: ASSPRTGLNQPQH

V gene: TRBV6-6
CDR3 protein: ASSNPSGGVTDTQY

V gene: TRBV29-1
CDR3 protein: SVGDRHLATQY

V gene: TRBV30
CDR3 protein: AWSIYRAADTEAF

V gene: TRBV9
CDR3 protein: ASSVEGGLNNEQF

V gene: TRBV7-2
CDR3 protein: ASSLDPFTGELF

V gene: TRBV10-3
CDR3 protein: AIKGGQENTEAF

V gene: TRBV25-1
CDR3 protein: ASSPPRDRDGNEKLF

V gene: TRBV10-3
CDR3 protein: ATTGGGQETQY

V gene: TRBV27
CDR3 protein: ASSPRQVMNTEAF

V gene: TRBV28
CDR3 protein: ATTSGGTDTQY

V gene: TRBV5-5
CDR3 protein: ASSFEITYNEQF

V gene: TRBV5-6
CDR3 protein: ASSTSGGEETQY

V gene: TRBV7-9
CDR3 protein: ASSPIDRVSWEQY